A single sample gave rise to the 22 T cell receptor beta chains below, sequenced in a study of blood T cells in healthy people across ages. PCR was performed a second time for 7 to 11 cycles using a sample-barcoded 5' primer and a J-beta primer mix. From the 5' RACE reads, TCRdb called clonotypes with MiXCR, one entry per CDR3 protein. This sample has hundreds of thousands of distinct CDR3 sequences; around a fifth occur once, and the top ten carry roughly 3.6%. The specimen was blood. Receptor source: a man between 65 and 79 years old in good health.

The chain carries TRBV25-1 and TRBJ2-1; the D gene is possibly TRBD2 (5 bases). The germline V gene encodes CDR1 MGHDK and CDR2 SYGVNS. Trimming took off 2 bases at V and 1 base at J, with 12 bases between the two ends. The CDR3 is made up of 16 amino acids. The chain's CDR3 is CASSEDRGKSYNEQFF. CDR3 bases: TGTGCCAGCAGTGAAGATAGAGGGAAGTCCTACAATGAGCAGTTCTTC.

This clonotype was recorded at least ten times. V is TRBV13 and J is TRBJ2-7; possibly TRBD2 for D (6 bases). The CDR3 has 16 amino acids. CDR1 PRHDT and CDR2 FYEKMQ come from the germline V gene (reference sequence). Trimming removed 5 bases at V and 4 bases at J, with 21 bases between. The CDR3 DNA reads TGTGCCAGCAGCCGAACCGGACTCGACGGGGGTTACGAGCAGTACTTC. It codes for CASSRTGLDGGYEQYF.

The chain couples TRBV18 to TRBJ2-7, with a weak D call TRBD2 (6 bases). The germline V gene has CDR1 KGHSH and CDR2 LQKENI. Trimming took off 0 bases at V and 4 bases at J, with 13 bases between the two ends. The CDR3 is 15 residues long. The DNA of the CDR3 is TGTGCCAGCTCACCACCATCGGGGGTAAAATACGAGCAGTACTTC. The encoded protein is CASSPPSGVKYEQYF.

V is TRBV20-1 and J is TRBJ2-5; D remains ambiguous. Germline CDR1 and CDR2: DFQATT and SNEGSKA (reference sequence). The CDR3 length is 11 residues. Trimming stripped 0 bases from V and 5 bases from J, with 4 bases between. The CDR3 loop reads CSARDFETQYF. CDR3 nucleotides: TGCAGTGCTAGAGATTTCGAGACCCAGTACTTC.

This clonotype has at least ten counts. CDR3 sequence (DNA): TGTGCCTCCTCCGGGACAGGGTCCAGTGAAAAACTGTTTTTT. Its translation: CASSGTGSSEKLFF. The V gene is TRBV6-6, the J gene TRBJ1-4; 9 bases line up with TRBD1. Germline V CDR1 and CDR2: MNHNY, SVGAGI (reference sequence). V was pared by 11 bases and J by 7 bases, with 11 bases of the junction left unmatched. The CDR3 sequence is 14 residues long.

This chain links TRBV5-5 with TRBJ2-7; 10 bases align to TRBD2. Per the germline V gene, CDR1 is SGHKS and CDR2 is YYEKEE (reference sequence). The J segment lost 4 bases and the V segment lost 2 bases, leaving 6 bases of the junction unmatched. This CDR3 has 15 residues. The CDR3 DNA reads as TGTGCCAGCAGCTTACAAACTAGCGGGGTTTACGAGCAGTACTTC. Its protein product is CASSLQTSGVYEQYF.

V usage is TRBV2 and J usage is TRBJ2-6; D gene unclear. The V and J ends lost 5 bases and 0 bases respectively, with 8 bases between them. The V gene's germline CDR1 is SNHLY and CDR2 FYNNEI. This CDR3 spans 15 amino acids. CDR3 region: CASSRLNSGANVLTF. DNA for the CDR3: TGTGCCAGCAGTAGACTGAACTCTGGGGCCAACGTCCTGACTTTC.

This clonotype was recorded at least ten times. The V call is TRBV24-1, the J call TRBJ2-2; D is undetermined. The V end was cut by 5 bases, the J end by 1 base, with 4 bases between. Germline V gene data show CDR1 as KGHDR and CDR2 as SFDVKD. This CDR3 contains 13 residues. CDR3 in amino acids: CATSGQNTGELFF. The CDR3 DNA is TGTGCCACCAGTGGACAGAACACCGGGGAGCTGTTTTTT.

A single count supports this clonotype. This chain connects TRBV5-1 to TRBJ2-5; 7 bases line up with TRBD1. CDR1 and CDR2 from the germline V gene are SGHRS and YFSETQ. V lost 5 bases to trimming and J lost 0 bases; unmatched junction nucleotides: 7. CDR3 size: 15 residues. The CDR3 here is CASSLVGQYQETQYF. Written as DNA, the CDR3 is TGCGCCAGCAGTCTCGTGGGACAGTACCAAGAGACCCAGTACTTC. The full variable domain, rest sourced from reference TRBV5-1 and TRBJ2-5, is KAGVTQTPRYLIKTRGQQVTLSCSPISGHRSVSWYQQTPGQGLQFLFEYFSETQRNKGNFPGRFSGRQFSNSRSEMNVSTLELGDSALYLCASSLVGQYQETQYFGPGTRLLVL.

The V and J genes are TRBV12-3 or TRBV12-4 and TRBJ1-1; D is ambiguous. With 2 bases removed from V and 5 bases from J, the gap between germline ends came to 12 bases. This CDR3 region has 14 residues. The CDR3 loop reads CASSLQAVGTEAFF. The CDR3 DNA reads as TGTGCCAGCAGTTTACAGGCGGTTGGGACTGAAGCTTTCTTT.

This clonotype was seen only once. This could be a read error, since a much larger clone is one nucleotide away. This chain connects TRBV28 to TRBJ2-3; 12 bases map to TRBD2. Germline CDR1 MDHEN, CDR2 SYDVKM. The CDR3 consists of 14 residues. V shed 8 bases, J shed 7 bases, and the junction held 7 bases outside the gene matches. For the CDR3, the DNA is TGTGCCAGCGGAAGACTAGCGGGAGCAAATACGCAGTATTTT. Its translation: CASGRLAGANTQYF.

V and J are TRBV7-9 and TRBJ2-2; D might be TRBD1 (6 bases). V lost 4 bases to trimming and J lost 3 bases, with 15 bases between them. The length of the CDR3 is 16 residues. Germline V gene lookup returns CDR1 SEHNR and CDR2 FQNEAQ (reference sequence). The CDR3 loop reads CASSSPHREDTGELFF. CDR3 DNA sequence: TGTGCCAGCAGCTCCCCCCACAGGGAAGACACCGGGGAGCTGTTTTTT.

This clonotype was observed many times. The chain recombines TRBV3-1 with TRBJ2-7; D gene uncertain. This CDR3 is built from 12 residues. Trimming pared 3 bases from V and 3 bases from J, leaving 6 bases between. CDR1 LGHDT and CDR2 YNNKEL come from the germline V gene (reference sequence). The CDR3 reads CASSHGNYEQYF. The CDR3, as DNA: TGTGCCAGCAGCCACGGCAACTACGAGCAGTACTTC.

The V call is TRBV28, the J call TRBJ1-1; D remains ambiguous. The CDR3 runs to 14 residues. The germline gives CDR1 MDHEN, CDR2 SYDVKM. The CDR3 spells CVIAPGPMNTEAFF. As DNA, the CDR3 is TGTGTGATTGCCCCAGGCCCCATGAACACTGAAGCTTTCTTT.

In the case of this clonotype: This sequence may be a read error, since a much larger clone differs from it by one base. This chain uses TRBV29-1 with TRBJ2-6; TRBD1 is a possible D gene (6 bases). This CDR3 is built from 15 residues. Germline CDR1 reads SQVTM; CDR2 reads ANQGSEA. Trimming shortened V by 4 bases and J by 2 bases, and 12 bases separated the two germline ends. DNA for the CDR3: TGCAGCGTTGGGCAGGGGCCTCCTGGGGCCAACGTCCTGACTTTC. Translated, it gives CSVGQGPPGANVLTF.

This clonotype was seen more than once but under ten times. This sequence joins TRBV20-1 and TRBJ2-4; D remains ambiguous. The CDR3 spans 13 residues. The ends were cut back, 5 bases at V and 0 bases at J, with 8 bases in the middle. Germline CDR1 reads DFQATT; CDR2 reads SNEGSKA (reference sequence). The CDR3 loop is CSAHGKAKNIQYF. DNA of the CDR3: TGCAGTGCTCACGGCAAAGCCAAAAACATTCAGTACTTC.

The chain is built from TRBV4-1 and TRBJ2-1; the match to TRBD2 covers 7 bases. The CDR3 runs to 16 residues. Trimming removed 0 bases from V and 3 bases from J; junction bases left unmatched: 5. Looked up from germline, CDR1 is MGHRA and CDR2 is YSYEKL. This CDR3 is CASSQDGGGYYNEQFF. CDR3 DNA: TGCGCCAGCAGCCAAGATGGCGGGGGATACTACAATGAGCAGTTCTTC.

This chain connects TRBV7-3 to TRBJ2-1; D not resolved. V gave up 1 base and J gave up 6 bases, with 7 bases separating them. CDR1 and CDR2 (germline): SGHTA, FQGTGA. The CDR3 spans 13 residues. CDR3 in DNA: TGTGCCAGCAGCTTAATACAGAGCAATGAGCAGTTCTTC. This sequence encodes CASSLIQSNEQFF.

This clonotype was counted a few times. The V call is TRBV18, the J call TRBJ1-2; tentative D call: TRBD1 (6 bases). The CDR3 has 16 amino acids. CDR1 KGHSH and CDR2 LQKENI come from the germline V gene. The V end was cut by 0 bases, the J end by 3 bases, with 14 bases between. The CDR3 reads CASSPPGVRGDYGYTF. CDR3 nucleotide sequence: TGTGCCAGCTCACCACCCGGGGTCAGGGGAGACTATGGCTACACCTTC.

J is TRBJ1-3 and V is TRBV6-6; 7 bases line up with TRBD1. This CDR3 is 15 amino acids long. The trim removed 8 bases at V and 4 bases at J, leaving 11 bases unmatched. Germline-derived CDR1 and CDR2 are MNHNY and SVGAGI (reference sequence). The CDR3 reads CASGRQGVFGNTIYF. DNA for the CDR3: TGTGCCAGCGGCCGGCAGGGGGTATTCGGAAACACCATATATTTT.

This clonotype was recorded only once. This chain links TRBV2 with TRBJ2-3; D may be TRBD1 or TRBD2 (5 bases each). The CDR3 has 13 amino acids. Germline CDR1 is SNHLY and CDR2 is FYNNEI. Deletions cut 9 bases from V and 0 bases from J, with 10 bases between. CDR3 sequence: CASGTTSTDTQYF. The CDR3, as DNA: TGTGCCAGTGGGACCACCAGCACAGATACGCAGTATTTT.

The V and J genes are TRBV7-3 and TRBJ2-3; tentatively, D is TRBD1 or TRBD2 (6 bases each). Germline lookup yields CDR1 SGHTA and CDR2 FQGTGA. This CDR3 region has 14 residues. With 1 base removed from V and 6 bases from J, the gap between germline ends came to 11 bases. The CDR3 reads CASSLRWGADTQYF. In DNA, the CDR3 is TGTGCCAGCAGCTTAAGGTGGGGGGCCGATACGCAGTATTTT.